These 3 T cell receptor beta chains share one sample of origin, sequenced in a study of blood T cells in healthy people across ages (dated by TCRdb to 2015 to 2017). Library method: 5' RACE. TCRdb names Illumina HiSeq 2500 as the instrument used. A second PCR of about 6 to 11 cycles was run with a J-beta primer mix and a sample-barcoded 5' primer. The public sequencing data were trimmed at Q25 with fastp and processed into clonotypes with MiXCR by TCRdb, which kept only in-frame beta chains. Each record represents a unique CDR3 protein, reported with the most common genes and DNA among its rows. The sample table holds about 800,000 distinct CDR3 sequences, of which more than 20% were seen once. The ten largest account for around 3.6% of the sample. The same data also contributed to another study, on T cells of mothers and their children.

The specimen sequenced was blood. All receptors derive from a boy younger than 18 in good health.

The V and J genes are TRBV7-2 and TRBJ1-1, with D tentatively TRBD1 (5 bases). V was trimmed by 6 bases and J by 1 base, leaving 9 bases between them. The germline CDR1 and CDR2 sequences are SGHTA and FQGNSA. The CDR3 length is 13 residues. The CDR3 loop reads CASRTQGNTEAFF. The CDR3 bases are TGTGCCAGCAGGACCCAGGGGAACACTGAAGCTTTCTTT.

With respect to this clonotype: Mismatch with germline at one junction end may stem from a read error. V gene TRBV7-2 combines with J gene TRBJ1-2; D possibly corresponds to TRBD1 (5 bases). The germline gives CDR1 SGHTA, CDR2 FQGNSA. This CDR3 comprises 12 residues. The CDR3 coding sequence is TGCGCCAGCAGCCGCAGGGCCTATGGCTACACCTTC. Protein product: CASSRRAYGYTF.

Turning to this clonotype: The junction shows a germline mismatch at one end, possibly a read error. The V gene is TRBV6-6, the J gene TRBJ2-7, with TRBD1 identical over 8 bases. CDR1 and CDR2 from the germline V gene are MNHNY and SVGAGI (reference sequence). The CDR3 totals 15 residues. The CDR3 coding sequence is TGTGCCAGCAGGTACTCCGGGACAGGTCTTGGAGAGCAGTACTTC. It codes for CASRYSGTGLGEQYF.